This TCR beta chain was profiled in a study of T cells in Graves' hyperthyroidism and ophthalmopathy. Points from the study as a whole: A model built on 13 V-J features separated ophthalmopathy from stable hyperthyroidism. Ophthalmopathy was identified by the model a median about six months ahead of onset.

RNA transcripts yielded amplified TCR beta CDR3 regions. The TCR CDR3 was amplified in a first-round RT-PCR using the HTBI primer set. TCRdb re-called the multiplex PCR reads with MiXCR, one entry per CDR3 protein. The sample lists some 200,000 distinct CDR3 sequences, approximately 17% occurring once. With regard to this clonotype: What it binds is not known.

Trimming shortened V by 8 bases and J by 1 base, and 17 bases separated the two germline ends. In germline, CDR1 is SGHVS, CDR2 FQNEAQ. The length of the CDR3 is 15 residues. The hyperthyroidism was newly diagnosed and had lasted under 2 months; the patients were aged 18 to 65. The rearrangement uses TRBV7-8 and TRBJ2-5, with D possibly TRBD2 on 6 matching bases. The sequence was collected from a man aged 45-60 years with Graves' hyperthyroidism. The sequencing input was blood. The chain's CDR3 is CASHVAGRVQETQYF. The CDR3 region has the DNA TGTGCCAGCCACGTGGCGGGAAGGGTCCAAGAGACCCAGTACTTC.